These T cell receptor beta chains were read from a single sample in a study of blood T cell repertoires in COVID-19. Profiled with immunoSEQ multiplex PCR; TCRdb holds only in-frame clones, not every one. The table lists around 100,000 clones, around four fifths of them singletons. Sequenced sample: peripheral blood. The receptors come from a man between 65 and 85 years old with active or convalescent COVID-19. The CDR3 runs from the conserved cysteine through the conserved F or W. D genes are given only for firm matches. A row's size may be missing; if present it is once, few, many or a size class.

j_call clone_size v_call d_call cdr3_nt cdr3_aa
TRBJ2-7 NA TRBV28 NA TGTGCCAGCAGTGCAGGGATGTACGAGCAGTACTTC CASSAGMYEQYF
TRBJ2-7 NA TRBV5-4 TRBD2 TGTGCCAGCAGCTTCGGAGGCGGGGGGTCCTCCTACGAGCAGTACTTC CASSFGGGGSSYEQYF
TRBJ2-3 NA TRBV28 TRBD1 TGTGCCAGCAGTCTACCGGGACAGGGGCCCACAGATACGCAGTATTTT CASSLPGQGPTDTQYF
TRBJ1-2 NA TRBV19 TRBD1 TGTGCCAGTAGTATATGGAGGGGACAGGCGGTTAGCTACACCTTC CASSIWRGQAVSYTF
TRBJ2-3 NA TRBV7-9 TRBD2 TGTGCCAGCAGCCCCTTAGGACTAGCGGGGGACCGCACAGATACGCAGTATTTT CASSPLGLAGDRTDTQYF
TRBJ2-2 NA TRBV3-1/TRBV3-2 NA TGTGCCAGCAGCCGCTTAAAGGGGGTCACCGGGGAGCTGTTTTTT CASSRLKGVTGELFF
TRBJ1-4 once TRBV5-1 TRBD1 TGCGCCAGCAGCTTGGTGGGGACAGATAATGAAAAACTGTTTTTT CASSLVGTDNEKLFF
TRBJ1-1 NA TRBV3-1/TRBV3-2 NA TGTGCCAGCAGCGCCAGGGTAGAAACTGAAGCTTTCTTT CASSARVETEAFF
TRBJ1-6 few TRBV28 NA TGTGCCAGCAGGGGGGGTGCCTATAATTCACCCCTCCACTTT CASRGGAYNSPLHF
TRBJ1-4 NA TRBV7-8 TRBD1 TGTGCCAGCAGCCCACGGACAGGGGGCTTTGCAACTAATGAAAAACTGTTTTTT CASSPRTGGFATNEKLFF
TRBJ1-2 NA TRBV10-3 TRBD1 TGTGCCATCAGGGACAGGGCGGATGGCTACACCTTC CAIRDRADGYTF
TRBJ1-1 NA TRBV11-3 NA TGTGCCAGCAGCTTTAGTGGGAACACTGAAGCTTTCTTT CASSFSGNTEAFF
TRBJ2-5 NA TRBV24-1 TRBD2 TGTGCCACCAGTGACAGGAGCAGCGGGAAAGAGACCCAGTACTTC CATSDRSSGKETQYF
TRBJ1-2 NA TRBV10-3 NA TGTGCCATCAGTGAGTGGACAGCCACAACTAACTATGGCTACACCTTC CAISEWTATTNYGYTF
TRBJ2-7 once TRBV7-6 TRBD1 TGTGCCAGCAGCCCGGGGACAGGGGGCCTCGAGCAGTACTTC CASSPGTGGLEQYF
TRBJ2-7 NA TRBV6-5 TRBD2 TGTGCCAGCAGTTACTTGATAGCGGGGGGATCCTACGAGCAGTACTTC CASSYLIAGGSYEQYF
TRBJ2-2 NA TRBV27 TRBD1 TGTGCCAGCAGAAGACAGGGGGAGTACACCGGGGAGCTGTTTTTT CASRRQGEYTGELFF
TRBJ2-7 once TRBV5-8 TRBD2 TGTGCCAGCAGCTCACTCACGGGAGCGGGGGGCTCCTACGAGCAGTACTTC CASSSLTGAGGSYEQYF
TRBJ2-3 NA TRBV5-1 TRBD1 TGCGCCAGCAGCTCCTTCGGACAGGGCCCAGATACGCAGTATTTT CASSSFGQGPDTQYF
TRBJ1-2 NA TRBV12-3/TRBV12-4 NA TGTGCCAGCAACCGAGCTAACTATGGCTACACCTTC CASNRANYGYTF
TRBJ1-1 once TRBV5-1 TRBD1 TGCGCCAGCAGCCCCTACAGGGGGCAGTTAGCTTTCTTT CASSPYRGQLAFF
TRBJ2-5 NA TRBV7-2 TRBD2 TGTGCCAGCTCCTTTAGCGGGAGGGAGGAGACCCAGTACTTC CASSFSGREETQYF
TRBJ2-1 few TRBV30 TRBD2 TGTGCCTGGAGTGCCCTTCGTCCGGGGGGAGAGCAGTTCTTC CAWSALRPGGEQFF
TRBJ1-4 NA TRBV7-8 TRBD1 TGTGCCAGCAGCCCCGGGACAGGGGGCTGGGAAAAACTGTTTTTT CASSPGTGGWEKLFF
TRBJ2-7 NA TRBV28 NA TGTGCCAGCAGTTTTTTCCAGGGGTTGAACGAGCAGTACTTC CASSFFQGLNEQYF
TRBJ2-1 few TRBV29-1 TRBD2 TGCAGCGTTGAGGCGGGAGCCTACAATGAGCAGTTCTTC CSVEAGAYNEQFF
TRBJ1-6 NA TRBV9 TRBD1 TGTGCCAGCAGCGTAAATCGGGACAGTAATTCACCCCTCCACTTT CASSVNRDSNSPLHF
TRBJ2-3 NA TRBV5-1 NA TGCGCCAGCAGCTTGGGATCCGGGGTGGATACGCAGTATTTT CASSLGSGVDTQYF
TRBJ2-7 NA TRBV7-9 TRBD2 TGTGCCAGCAGCCCTGGGGGAGGGAACGTTCGCGAGCAGTACTTC CASSPGGGNVREQYF
TRBJ2-3 NA TRBV7-8 TRBD2 TGTGCCAGCAGCTTAGGTGGGGGGAGCGGGGGCACAGATACGCAGTATTTT CASSLGGGSGGTDTQYF
TRBJ1-2 NA TRBV6-5 NA TGTGCCAGCAGTTTGGGGATTGGGGAGTTCGGCGGCTACACCTTC CASSLGIGEFGGYTF
TRBJ1-1 few TRBV5-1 NA TGCGCCAGCAGCGGCCGTGTGGGAGGCCCTGAAGCTTTCTTT CASSGRVGGPEAFF
TRBJ2-1 NA TRBV7-2 TRBD1 TGTGCGATCCCGAGGCAACAGGGGGATCGGGATGAGCAGTTCTTC CAIPRQQGDRDEQFF
TRBJ1-5 NA TRBV4-3 NA TGCGCCAGCAGCCCGGAGGCGGGGTTTTATAGCAATCAGCCCCAGCATTTT CASSPEAGFYSNQPQHF
TRBJ2-5 NA TRBV4-2 TRBD1 TGTGCCAGCAGCCAAGATCTGGGACAGAGTATTCAAGAGACCCAGTACTTC CASSQDLGQSIQETQYF
TRBJ1-2 NA TRBV7-9 TRBD1 TGTGCCAGCAGACCAGGGGGCCCGGACTATGGCTACACCTTC CASRPGGPDYGYTF
TRBJ1-1 NA TRBV25-1 NA TGTGCCAGCAGTGAATTAGGGGGGAACACTGAAGCTTTCTTT CASSELGGNTEAFF
TRBJ2-7 NA TRBV6-5 TRBD1 TGTGCCAGCAATAACAGGGGAAAGTACGAGCAGTACTTC CASNNRGKYEQYF
TRBJ2-3 NA TRBV29-1 TRBD2 TGCAGCGTTAAAGGGACTAGCGGGAGTGATACGCAGTATTTT CSVKGTSGSDTQYF
TRBJ2-2 few TRBV7-2 TRBD2 TGTGCCAGCAGCAAACCGGGACTAGCGAACACCGGGGAGCTGTTTTTT CASSKPGLANTGELFF
TRBJ1-2 NA TRBV7-6 NA TGTGCCAGCAGCCCCACGGACCGGGGGGGCTACACCTTC CASSPTDRGGYTF
TRBJ2-3 once TRBV27 NA TGTGCCAGCAGCGGCGCCGGACAGAGCACAGATACGCAGTATTTT CASSGAGQSTDTQYF
TRBJ2-5 NA TRBV5-4 TRBD2 TGTGCCAGCACCAAGCGGGGGGACGGGGAGACCCAGTACTTC CASTKRGDGETQYF
TRBJ2-1 NA TRBV5-1 TRBD2 TGCGCCAGCACCGACCTAGCGGGAGTGAAAAATGAGCAGTTCTTC CASTDLAGVKNEQFF
TRBJ2-3 many TRBV3-1/TRBV3-2 TRBD2 TGTGCCAGCAGCTACGCCCGGGGGGGCGCTGGGAGCACAGATACGCAGTATTTT CASSYARGGAGSTDTQYF
TRBJ2-7 once TRBV6-5 TRBD2 TGTGCCAGCAGTACTACTAGCGGTCGTTACGAGCAGTACTTC CASSTTSGRYEQYF